Listed here are 3 T cell receptor beta chains from one sample, sequenced in a study of T cells in Graves' hyperthyroidism and ophthalmopathy. Researchers amplified the TCR beta CDR3 regions from RNA transcripts. In the first-round RT-PCR of the TCR CDR3, the HTBI primer set was used. Each CDR3 protein gets one entry after TCRdb re-called the multiplex PCR reads with MiXCR. The profile shows roughly 400,000 distinct CDR3 sequences, more than 13% of them singletons. Input material: blood. These TCRs come from a man aged 45-60 years with Graves' ophthalmopathy.

In its sample, this clonotype was seen many times. The chain employs TRBV28 and TRBJ2-5; tentatively, D is TRBD1 (6 bases). Germline CDR1 and CDR2: MDHEN and SYDVKM. V gave up 5 bases and J gave up 5 bases, with 15 bases separating them. The CDR3 spans 14 residues. The CDR3 DNA reads TGTGCCAGCAGTCCCACCGGGACAAGGGAGACCCAGTACTTC. It specifies CASSPTGTRETQYF.

Ten or more counts support this clonotype. The chain carries TRBV15 and TRBJ1-1; D unresolved. Germline V gene sequence: CDR1 LNHNV, CDR2 YYDKDF (reference sequence). The CDR3 has 15 residues. The V and J ends lost 0 bases and 0 bases respectively, with 8 bases between them. The CDR3 region is CATSRDPSMNTEAFF. The CDR3 region has the DNA TGTGCCACCAGCAGAGATCCTTCGATGAACACTGAAGCTTTCTTT.

This clonotype was picked up many times. CDR3 DNA: TGTGCCAGCAGCTGGCGTAGCTCTAGCACAGATACGCAGTATTTT. Its protein is CASSWRSSSTDTQYF. This sequence joins TRBV7-8 and TRBJ2-3; no firm D call. V shed 4 bases and J shed 0 bases, with 11 bases lying between them. The CDR3 totals 15 residues. Germline CDR1 and CDR2: SGHVS and FQNEAQ.